This T cell receptor beta chain derives from a study of CD8+CD57+ T cells in acquired aplastic anemia (dated by TCRdb to the late 2010s). For the wider study: A mean of 3.2 ug of DNA, ranging from roughly 0.19 to 27.4 ug, was extracted from sorted CD4+ and CD8+ cells. An average of about 10 million reads for CD4+ cells and roughly 12 million reads for CD8+ cells was obtained from healthy donor samples. Study-wide findings and limitations: Between patients and healthy controls, no significant difference in CD8+ Simpson's diversity was found (P=0.060). Fewer than 35 CD8+ CDR3 sequences were found to be shared between patients and controls, but these sequences appeared to be highly expressed in patients and within the immunodominant clones of the patients.

Profiling of TCR beta VDJ combinations and CDR3 sequences used genomic DNA as the template. TCR repertoire sequencing was run on an Illumina HiSeq 2000. In the original analysis: TRBV/TRBJ rearrangement plots, CDR3 size and DJ length profiles, and Simpson's diversity index were used to assess repertoires. The most abundant DNA sequence in the deep sequencing data was defined as the immunodominant clone. CDR3 amino acid sequences were screened for sharing across subjects and were compared with published repertoires and the VDJdb database. TCRdb trimmed public reads at Q25 via fastp, called clones via MiXCR and kept in-frame beta chains. Every distinct CDR3 protein forms one entry, paired with its most common genes and DNA. These V and J calls derive from TCRdb rather than the authors' analysis. The sample table shows about 160,000 distinct CDR3 sequences, and 35% to 55% are seen once. The ten largest clones take up approximately 1.1% of the sample.

V gives up 4 bases and J gives up 2 bases, and the segment between their germline ends measures 14 bases. CDR1 SGHAT and CDR2 FQDESV were looked up in the germline V gene (reference sequence). Reading from cysteine to phenylalanine, the CDR3 counts 16 amino acids. Of all the DNA, just the CDR3 is kept, 48 bases in frame from base 1. In the study, sorted CD4+ and CD8+ blood T cells from patients with severe aplastic anemia and from healthy subjects underwent deep sequencing of TCR repertoires. Ficoll-Paque density gradient centrifugation was used to isolate peripheral blood mononuclear cells. Before DNA extraction, CD4+ and CD8+ T cells were sorted by FACS or by magnetic beads. Worth noting for this clonotype: Which antigen it targets is not known. No much larger clonotype is one base removed from it; base qualities were not supplied.

The specimen sequenced was sorted CD4+, CD8+, or CD8+CD57+ T cells (not recorded which) from PBMCs. The chain uses TRBV11-1 and TRBJ2-2; 6 matching bases give a weak D call of TRBD2. This sequence originates from a human donor in good health. The DNA is TGTGCCAGCAGCTCAGAGATAGCGGCTAACACCGGGGAGCTGTTTTTT. This gives the protein CASSSEIAANTGELFF.